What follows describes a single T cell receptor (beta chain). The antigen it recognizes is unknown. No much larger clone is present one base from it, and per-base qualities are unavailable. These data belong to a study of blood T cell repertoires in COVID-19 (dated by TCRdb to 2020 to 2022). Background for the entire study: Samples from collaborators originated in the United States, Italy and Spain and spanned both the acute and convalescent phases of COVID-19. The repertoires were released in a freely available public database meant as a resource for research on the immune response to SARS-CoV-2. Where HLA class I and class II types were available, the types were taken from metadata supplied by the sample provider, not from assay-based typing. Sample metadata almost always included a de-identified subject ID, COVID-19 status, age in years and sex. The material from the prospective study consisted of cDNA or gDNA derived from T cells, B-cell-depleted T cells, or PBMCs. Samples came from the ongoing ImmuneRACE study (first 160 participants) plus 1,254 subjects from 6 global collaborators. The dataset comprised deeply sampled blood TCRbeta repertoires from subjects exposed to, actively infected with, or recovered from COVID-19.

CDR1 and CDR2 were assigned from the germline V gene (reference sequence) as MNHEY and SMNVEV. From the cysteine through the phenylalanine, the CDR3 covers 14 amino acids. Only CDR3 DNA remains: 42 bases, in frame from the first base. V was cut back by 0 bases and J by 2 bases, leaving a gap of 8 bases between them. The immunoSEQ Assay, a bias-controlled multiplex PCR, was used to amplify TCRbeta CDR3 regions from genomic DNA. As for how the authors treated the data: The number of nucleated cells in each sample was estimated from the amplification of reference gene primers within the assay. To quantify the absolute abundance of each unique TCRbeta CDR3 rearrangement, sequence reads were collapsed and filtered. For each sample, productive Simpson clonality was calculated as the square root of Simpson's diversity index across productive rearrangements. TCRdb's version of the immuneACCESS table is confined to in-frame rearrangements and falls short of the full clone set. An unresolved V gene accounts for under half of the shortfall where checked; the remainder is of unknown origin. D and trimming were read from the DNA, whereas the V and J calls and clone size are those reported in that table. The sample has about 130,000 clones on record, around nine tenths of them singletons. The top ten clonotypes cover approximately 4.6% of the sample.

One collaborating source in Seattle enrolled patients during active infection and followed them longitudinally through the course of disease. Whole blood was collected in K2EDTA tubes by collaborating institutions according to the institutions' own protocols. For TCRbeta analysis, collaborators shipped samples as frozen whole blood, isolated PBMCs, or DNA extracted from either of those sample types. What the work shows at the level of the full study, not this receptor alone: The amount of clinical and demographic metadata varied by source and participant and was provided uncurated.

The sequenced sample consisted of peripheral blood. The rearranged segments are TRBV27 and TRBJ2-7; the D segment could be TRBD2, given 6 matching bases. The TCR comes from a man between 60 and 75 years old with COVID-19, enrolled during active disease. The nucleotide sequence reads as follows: TGTGCCAGCAGTTTATCGGAGGGGCCCTACGAGCAGTACTTC. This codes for CASSLSEGPYEQYF.